The next 12 T cell receptor beta chains were all read from a single sample in a study of shared clonotypes between healthy human individuals. Clones were read by immunoSEQ multiplex PCR, and TCRdb kept only the in-frame ones, dropping some. Among roughly 700,000 clones listed, around 72% were seen once. Material: memory CD4+ T cells sorted from blood. Subset reported: CD45RA-negative fraction. The origin of the receptors is a woman in her thirties in good health.

This chain links TRBV4-2 with TRBJ2-1; D remains ambiguous. There are 16 residues in the CDR3. Trimming stripped 0 bases from V and 9 bases from J, with 18 bases between. The germline V gene encodes CDR1 LGHNA and CDR2 YNFKEQ. CDR3 amino acids: CASSQDFSVGSGEQFF. The CDR3 DNA sequence: TGTGCCAGCAGCCAAGATTTCAGCGTCGGGTCGGGTGAGCAGTTCTTC.

The V and J genes are TRBV28 and TRBJ2-4, with 11 bases aligning to TRBD1. Germline loops: CDR1 MDHEN, CDR2 SYDVKM. V gave up 6 bases and J gave up 1 base; unmatched junction bases: 5. There are 16 residues in the CDR3. CDR3 region: CASSGQGARAKNIQYF. CDR3 DNA: TGTGCCAGCAGCGGACAGGGGGCGCGCGCCAAAAACATTCAGTACTTC.

The rearrangement uses TRBV29-1 and TRBJ1-1; 8 nucleotides line up with TRBD1. The CDR3 extends over 13 amino acids. Trimming took 7 bases from V and 0 from J; bases not matched to a gene: 4. The germline gives CDR1 SQVTM, CDR2 ANQGSEA. The CDR3 DNA follows: TGCAGCGCTCGGACAGGGCTGAACACTGAAGCTTTCTTT. As protein: CSARTGLNTEAFF.

The V and J genes are TRBV14 and TRBJ1-1; D gene uncertain. CDR1 is SGHDN, CDR2 FVKESK, per germline. This CDR3 is built from 14 residues. V lost 0 bases, J lost 5 bases, and 10 bases lay in between. CDR3 sequence reads: CASSQEIGRTEAFF. DNA of the CDR3: TGTGCCAGCAGCCAAGAAATAGGGAGGACTGAAGCTTTCTTT. The full variable domain, rest sourced from reference TRBV14 and TRBJ1-1, is EAGVTQFPSHSVIEKGQTVTLRCDPISGHDNLYWYRRVMGKEIKFLLHFVKESKQDESGMPNNRFLAERTGGTYSTLKVQPAELEDSGVYFCASSQEIGRTEAFFGQGTRLTVV.

With regard to this clone: This sample includes further DNA sequences coding for the same CDR3. J is TRBJ2-5 and V is TRBV6-4, with 7 nucleotides matching TRBD1. This CDR3 has 13 amino acids. J lost 4 bases, V lost 4 bases, and 3 bases had no gene match. Germline V gene data show CDR1 as MRHNA and CDR2 as SNTAGT. The CDR3 spells CASSANRGETQYF. CDR3 nucleotides: TGTGCCAGCAGTGCCAACAGGGGAGAGACCCAGTACTTC.

This clone was counted between two and nine times. The chain couples TRBV6-1 to TRBJ1-5; D might be TRBD1 (5 bases). Trimming removed 8 bases at V and 3 bases at J, with 17 bases between. Looked up from germline, CDR1 is MNHNS and CDR2 is SASEGT. There are 15 residues in the CDR3. The DNA of the CDR3 is TGTGCCAGCTGTGGGTGGGGCGGGTACAATCAGCCCCAGCATTTT. This sequence encodes CASCGWGGYNQPQHF.

The chain recombines TRBV6-6 with TRBJ1-2, with D unclear. The CDR3 is 12 amino acids. Germline V gene lookup returns CDR1 MNHNY and CDR2 SVGAGI (reference sequence). V was shortened by 5 bases and J by 3 bases, with 7 bases between the two germline ends. CDR3: CASSPADYGYTF. In DNA form, the CDR3 reads TGTGCCAGCAGTCCGGCGGACTATGGCTACACCTTC.

The chain couples TRBV7-2 to TRBJ2-3; 11 bases line up with TRBD2. Germline loops: CDR1 SGHTA, CDR2 FQGNSA. Germline trimming cut 1 base from V and 4 bases from J; bases unmatched to any gene: 10. The CDR3 is 18 amino acids. CDR3 in DNA: TGTGCCAGCAGCTTAGATCGCCGACTAGCGGGGACCTCAGATACGCAGTATTTT. As protein: CASSLDRRLAGTSDTQYF.

This clone appeared many times. This chain links TRBV14 with TRBJ2-1; tentatively, D is TRBD2 (5 bases). V shed 1 base and J shed 8 bases, with 18 bases lying between them. Looked up from germline, CDR1 is SGHDN and CDR2 is FVKESK. The CDR3 consists of 16 residues. The chain's CDR3 is CASSQVARALRDEQFF. The CDR3 nucleotides are TGTGCCAGCAGCCAAGTTGCGCGGGCGCTTAGAGATGAGCAGTTCTTC.

The chain is built from TRBV4-1 and TRBJ2-5; 9 nucleotides line up with TRBD1. The CDR3 contains 15 residues. Trimming took 3 bases from V and 4 from J; bases not matched to a gene: 6. Germline V gene sequence: CDR1 MGHRA, CDR2 YSYEKL. The CDR3 DNA reads TGCGCCAGCAGCCAGCCTACAGGGGGCACAGAGACCCAGTACTTC. Translation: CASSQPTGGTETQYF.

The chain carries TRBV6-4 and TRBJ2-1, with D unresolved. V was shortened by 4 bases and J by 6 bases, with 13 bases between the two germline ends. This CDR3 contains 14 residues. CDR1 MRHNA and CDR2 SNTAGT come from the germline V gene. Here the CDR3 reads CASSASQAPNEQFF. The CDR3 nucleotides read TGTGCCAGCAGTGCTTCGCAAGCCCCCAATGAGCAGTTCTTC.

This clone turned up a few times. The rearrangement uses TRBV6-1 and TRBJ2-5; 11 bases map to TRBD1. The CDR3 covers 15 residues. CDR1 MNHNS and CDR2 SASEGT come from the germline V gene. With V trimmed by 8 bases and J by 2 bases, 7 bases remained unmatched. CDR3 amino acids: CASDGGTGGQETQYF. CDR3 coding DNA: TGTGCCAGCGACGGGGGGACAGGGGGTCAAGAGACCCAGTACTTC.